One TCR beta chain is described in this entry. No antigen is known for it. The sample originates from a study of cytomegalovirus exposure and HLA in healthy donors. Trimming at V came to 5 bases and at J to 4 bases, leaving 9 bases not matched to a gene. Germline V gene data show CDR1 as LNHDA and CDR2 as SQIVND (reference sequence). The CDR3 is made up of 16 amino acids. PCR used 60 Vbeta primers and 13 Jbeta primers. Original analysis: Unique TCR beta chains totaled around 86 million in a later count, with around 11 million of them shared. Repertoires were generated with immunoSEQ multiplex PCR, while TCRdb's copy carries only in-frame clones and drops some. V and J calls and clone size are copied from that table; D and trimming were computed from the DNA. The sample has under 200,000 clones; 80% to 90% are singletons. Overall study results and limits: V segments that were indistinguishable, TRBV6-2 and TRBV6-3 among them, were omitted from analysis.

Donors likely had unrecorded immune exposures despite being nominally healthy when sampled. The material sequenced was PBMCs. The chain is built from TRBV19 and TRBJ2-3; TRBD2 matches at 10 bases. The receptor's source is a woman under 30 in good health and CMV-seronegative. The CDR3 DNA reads TGTGCCAGTAGTGGGCGACTAGCGGGTAACGCAGATACGCAGTATTTT. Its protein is CASSGRLAGNADTQYF.